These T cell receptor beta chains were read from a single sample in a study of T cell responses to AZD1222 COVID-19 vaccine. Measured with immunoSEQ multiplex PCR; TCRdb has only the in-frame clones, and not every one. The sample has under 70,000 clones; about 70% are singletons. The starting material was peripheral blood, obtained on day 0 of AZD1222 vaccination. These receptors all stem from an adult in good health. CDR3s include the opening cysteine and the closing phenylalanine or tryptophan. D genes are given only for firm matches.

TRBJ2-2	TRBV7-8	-	CASSLVGGNTGELFF	TGTGCCAGCAGCTTGGTAGGAGGAAACACCGGGGAGCTGTTTTTT
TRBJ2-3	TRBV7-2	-	CASSFQITDTQYF	TGTGCCAGCAGCTTCCAGATCACAGATACGCAGTATTTT
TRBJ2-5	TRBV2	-	CASSSMGLETQYF	TGTGCCAGCAGCTCCATGGGGTTAGAGACCCAGTACTTC
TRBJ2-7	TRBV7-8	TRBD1	CASSRDRGREQYF	TGTGCCAGCAGCCGTGACAGGGGGAGGGAGCAGTACTTC
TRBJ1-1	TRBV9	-	CASSVGGIMNTEAFF	TGTGCCAGCAGCGTGGGGGGGATAATGAACACTGAAGCTTTCTTT
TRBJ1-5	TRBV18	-	CASSPQTGVNQPQHF	TGTGCCAGCTCACCCCAGACAGGAGTCAATCAGCCCCAGCATTTT
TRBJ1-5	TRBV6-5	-	CASSPRVPGQPQHF	TGTGCCAGCAGCCCCAGGGTGCCAGGTCAGCCCCAGCATTTT
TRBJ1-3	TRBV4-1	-	CASSLDRSKLGNTIYF	TGCGCCAGCAGCCTCGACAGGTCGAAACTTGGAAACACCATATATTTT
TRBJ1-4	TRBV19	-	CASSLLGGKEKLFF	TGTGCCAGTAGTCTTCTGGGGGGCAAAGAAAAACTGTTTTTT
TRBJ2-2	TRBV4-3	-	CASSQDGGARTGELFF	TGCGCCAGCAGCCAAGATGGGGGGGCTCGGACCGGGGAGCTGTTTTTT
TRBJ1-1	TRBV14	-	CASSQGGRLLPEAFF	TGTGCCAGCAGCCAAGGAGGGAGGCTCCTCCCTGAAGCTTTCTTT
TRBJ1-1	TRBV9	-	CASSAQPRNTEAFF	TGTGCCAGCAGTGCACAACCCAGGAACACTGAAGCTTTCTTT
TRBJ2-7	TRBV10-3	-	CAISGWETSTRYEQYF	TGTGCCATCAGTGGTTGGGAGACCTCGACGCGGTACGAGCAGTACTTC